The T cell receptor (beta chain) under discussion was sequenced for a study of T cells after posttransplantation cyclophosphamide. General observations from the study: Tissue-infiltrating T cells from skin or gut overlapped little with blood T cells. Recipient CMV seropositivity and CMV reactivation strongly tracked TRB clonality. Donor-recipient repertoire similarity was low at 1-2 months, rising over year one.

Trimming removed 7 bases from V and 5 bases from J, with 9 bases in between. This CDR3 has 12 residues. Germline assignment: CDR1 MNHEY and CDR2 SVGAGI. This clone was picked up many times. What it binds is unknown. Assay: immunoSEQ multiplex PCR; the TCRdb copy retains only in-frame clones and omits some. The sample is made up of about 40,000 clones, none counted only once. This related bone marrow graft donor gave peripheral blood on the day of marrow donation. Input material: PBMCs. The chain joins TRBV6-5 to TRBJ2-1; tentative D call: TRBD2 (6 bases). The receptor comes from a woman aged 45-59 years in good health and a related stem cell transplant donor. CDR3 nucleotide sequence: TGTGCCAGCAAACGGGGGAACAATGAGCAGTTCTTC. Its protein product is CASKRGNNEQFF.